These 3 T cell receptor beta chains were all obtained from the same sample, sequenced in a study of T cells in women clearing cervical HPV infection (dated by TCRdb to the late 2010s). Libraries were made using the immunoSEQ multiplex PCR assay. TCRdb took over this immuneACCESS table, retaining in-frame rearrangements with V and J assigned. Such tables are incomplete; in checked studies, under half of the missing clones stem from an unresolved V gene, and the remainder is unexplained. The sample's clone listing holds about 45,000 clones. Of the sample, roughly 1.2% is held by the ten largest clones. The sequenced material came from blood buffy coat. The receptors originated from a woman aged 18-69 years with a cervical HPV16 infection that either progressed to CIN3+ or cleared (not recorded which).

Comment on this clone: The read ends 3 residues shy of where the CDR3 ends; the end is completed using the germline J gene. The rearrangement links TRBV5-4 to TRBJ2-7; 12 nucleotides align to TRBD2. Germline assignment: CDR1 SGHNT and CDR2 YYREEE (reference sequence). The ends lost 2 bases at V and 0 bases at J; junction bases unmatched: 3. CDR3 length equals 16 residues. The CDR3 loop is CASSFGLAGISYEQYF. CDR3 bases read: TGTGCCAGCAGCTTTGGACTAGCGGGAATCTCCTACGAG.

Turning to this clone: The read falls 3 residues short of the CDR3 end, and the missing part is taken from the germline J gene. This chain connects TRBV5-1 to TRBJ1-5; perhaps TRBD1 as D (5 bases). V dropped 0 bases and J dropped 6 bases, with 16 bases sitting between them. The CDR3 length is 16 residues. The germline gives CDR1 SGHRS, CDR2 YFSETQ. CDR3 sequence reads: CASSLAGGTTGQPQHF. CDR3 DNA (partial): TGCGCCAGCAGCTTGGCCGGGGGGACCACCGGTCAGCCC. Supplemented by reference TRBV5-1 and TRBJ1-5, the full variable domain reads KAGVTQTPRYLIKTRGQQVTLSCSPISGHRSVSWYQQTPGQGLQFLFEYFSETQRNKGNFPGRFSGRQFSNSRSEMNVSTLELGDSALYLCASSLAGGTTGQPQHFGDGTRLSIL.

As regards this clone: The CDR3 is cut off 3 residues early in the read; its end comes from the germline J gene. V and J are TRBV7-2 and TRBJ1-2; unclear D gene. Germline V gene sequence: CDR1 SGHTA, CDR2 FQGNSA. CDR3 length: 14 residues. The CDR3 bases that were read are TGTGCCAGCAGCGTGACTAGCCGTGCCTACGAC. Protein: CASSVTSRAYD. The whole CDR3 sequence reads CASSVTSRAYDYTF.